This TCR beta chain was recovered during a study of blood T cell repertoires in COVID-19. Seattle patients were enrolled during active infection and followed longitudinally. Original data processing: Cell counts per sample came from amplifying reference gene primers. Method: immunoSEQ multiplex PCR; TCRdb's copy keeps in-frame clones and lacks some. V, J and clone size were drawn from that table, and D and trimming were deduced from the DNA. The top ten hold 12% of the sample, which has some 140,000 clones, approximately 80% seen once. V gave up 6 bases and J gave up 5 bases; unmatched junction bases: 9. Per the germline V gene, CDR1 is LNHDA and CDR2 is SQIVND (reference sequence). This CDR3 is built from 15 residues.

Material for sequencing was peripheral blood. The chain carries TRBV19 and TRBJ1-5; 8 bases fit TRBD1. This receptor was obtained from a woman aged 55-75 years with COVID-19, enrolled during active disease. CDR3 amino acids: CASSRTSQGDQPQHF. The CDR3 nucleotides are TGTGCCAGTAGCCGGACATCACAGGGGGATCAGCCCCAGCATTTT.